Each of the 30 T cell receptor beta chains below was sequenced from the same sample in a study of regulatory T cells in long-lasting Graves disease. Time point of the sample: newly diagnosed GD, antithyroid drugs for less than 3 months. PBMCs were the source of the RNA used for TCR sequencing. Arm-PCR of CDR3 regions with iRepertoire HTBI primers generated TCR beta libraries. TCRdb called the multiplex PCR reads again in MiXCR, with one record for every CDR3 protein. The table has about 450,000 distinct CDR3 sequences, 14% seen once. This sample also belongs to another study, concerning T cells in Graves' hyperthyroidism and ophthalmopathy.

Here the sequenced sample was peripheral blood mononuclear cells (PBMCs), taken at new diagnosis, from a patient treated with antithyroid drugs. These receptor sequences come from a woman aged 45-60 years with Graves disease.

Comments on this clonotype: Given a much more abundant clone one base away, this may be a read error. V and J are TRBV18 and TRBJ1-2, with TRBD1 matching 11 bases. The trim removed 3 bases at V and 8 bases at J, leaving 5 bases unmatched. This CDR3 is 14 amino acids long. Germline V gene sequence: CDR1 KGHSH, CDR2 LQKENI. CDR3 region: CASSPGQGAQGYTF. DNA of the CDR3: TGTGCCAGCTCACCCGGACAGGGGGCGCAAGGCTACACCTTC.

In regard to this clonotype: The junction does not match germline at one end; this may be a read error. The genes are TRBV6-1 and TRBJ2-7, with TRBD2 identical over 10 bases. CDR3 size: 17 residues. Germline-derived CDR1 and CDR2 are MNHNS and SASEGT. The chain's CDR3 is CAGSLFRTSGYVYEQYF. As DNA, the CDR3 is TGTGCCGGCAGTCTATTCCGGACTAGCGGTTACGTCTACGAGCAGTACTTC.

This clonotype has a count of ten or more. The chain employs TRBV29-1 and TRBJ1-1; D gene unclear. The ends were cut back, 7 bases at V and 4 bases at J, with 16 bases in the middle. The CDR3 spans 13 residues. CDR1 and CDR2 from the germline V gene are SQVTM and ANQGSEA. CDR3 coding DNA: TGCAGCGCGGAGACCGGGAGGAGCACTGAAGCTTTCTTT. Its translation: CSAETGRSTEAFF.

This clonotype showed up many times. V is TRBV9 and J is TRBJ2-2; 9 bases are a match to TRBD1. The CDR3 sequence is 15 residues long. In germline, CDR1 is SGDLS, CDR2 YYNGEE. J gave up 6 bases and V 4 bases, and 7 bases lay outside the gene matches. DNA for the CDR3: TGTGCCAGCAGCAGCACAGGGGGCGGGTCCGGGGAGCTGTTTTTT. It translates to CASSSTGGGSGELFF.

At least ten counts were recorded for this clonotype. The chain combines TRBV6-1 with TRBJ2-3; 9 bases fit TRBD1. The CDR3 covers 16 residues. Germline V gene sequence: CDR1 MNHNS, CDR2 SASEGT. The junction had 7 bases not matched to a gene; V was cut back by 5 bases and J by 1 base. The chain's CDR3 is CASSIGTGYRTDTQYF. CDR3 nucleotide sequence: TGTGCCAGCAGTATTGGGACAGGGTATCGCACAGATACGCAGTATTTT.

The genes are TRBV18 and TRBJ2-1, with D perhaps given as TRBD1 or TRBD2 (6 bases each). This CDR3 spans 16 amino acids. Germline V lookup: CDR1 KGHSH, CDR2 LQKENI. V lost 0 bases and J 9 bases, leaving 18 bases between the germline ends. As DNA, the CDR3 is TGTGCCAGCTCACCACCGACTAGGGGGGTCAGGGGTGAGCAGTTCTTC. It is translated as CASSPPTRGVRGEQFF.

Ten or more counts support this clonotype. The germline gene is not matched at one end of the junction; a read error may be the cause. This chain uses TRBV7-7 with TRBJ2-5; 8 bases map to TRBD1. The CDR3 is 15 residues long. Germline lookup yields CDR1 SSHAT and CDR2 FNYEAQ (reference sequence). The CDR3 DNA reads as TGTGCTAGCAGTTCAGGGGGCGCGGAGGGTGAGACCCAGTACTTC. This encodes CASSSGGAEGETQYF.

The chain employs TRBV7-2 and TRBJ2-7, with a possible D match to TRBD2 (6 bases). Trimming cost V 1 base and J 6 bases, with 10 bases left between them. The CDR3 runs to 13 residues. Germline V CDR1 and CDR2: SGHTA, FQGNSA. CDR3 in amino acids: CASSLVEGGEQYF. The CDR3 nucleotides are TGTGCCAGCAGCTTAGTTGAGGGAGGCGAGCAGTACTTC.

This clonotype was detected many times. For the CDR3, the DNA is TGTGCCAGCAGCCAGACAGGGTTCCAAGAGACCCAGTACTTC. It is translated as CASSQTGFQETQYF. The J gene is TRBJ2-5, the V gene TRBV13, with 7 bases identical to TRBD1. V gave up 5 bases and J gave up 1 base; unmatched junction bases: 4. The CDR3 totals 14 residues. In germline, CDR1 is PRHDT, CDR2 FYEKMQ (reference sequence).

The chain employs TRBV4-1 and TRBJ2-3, with 7 nucleotides matching TRBD2. Germline lookup yields CDR1 MGHRA and CDR2 YSYEKL. This CDR3 is 15 amino acids long. The V and J ends lost 2 bases and 3 bases, in that order; junction bases with no gene match: 5. The DNA for the CDR3 is TGCGCCAGCAGCCAAATCGGGAGGAGAACAGATACGCAGTATTTT. This encodes CASSQIGRRTDTQYF.

This clonotype was recorded at least ten times. V gene TRBV28 combines with J gene TRBJ1-4; D unresolved. Between the trimmed V and J ends, which lost 3 bases and 1 base, there was a span of 12 bases. CDR3 length: 16 residues. CDR1 and CDR2 from the germline V gene are MDHEN and SYDVKM. CDR3 amino acids: CASSFNSLKTNEKLFF. CDR3 nucleotide sequence: TGTGCCAGCAGTTTCAACTCCCTCAAAACTAATGAAAAACTGTTTTTT. The full variable domain, rest sourced from reference TRBV28 and TRBJ1-4, is DVKVTQSSRYLVKRTGEKVFLECVQDMDHENMFWYRQDPGLGLRLIYFSYDVKMKEKGDIPEGYSVSREKKERFSLILESASTNQTSMYLCASSFNSLKTNEKLFFGSGTQLSVL.

In its sample, this clonotype was seen many times. The chain combines TRBV27 with TRBJ2-5; 11 bases are a match to TRBD2. Per germline, CDR1 MNHEY and CDR2 SMNVEV (reference sequence). This CDR3 has 18 residues. Trimming took 6 bases from V and 0 from J; bases not matched to a gene: 12. The CDR3 region has the DNA TGTGCCAGCAGCAAACTAGCGGGAGACGCCCTGTACCAAGAGACCCAGTACTTC. It specifies CASSKLAGDALYQETQYF.

The sample holds a few counts of this clonotype. The chain combines TRBV20-1 with TRBJ2-7; TRBD1 is a possible D gene (6 bases). The CDR3 runs to 15 residues. In germline, CDR1 is DFQATT, CDR2 SNEGSKA (reference sequence). V shed 0 bases and J shed 4 bases, with 16 bases lying between them. The CDR3 region is CSARDSWGQDYEQYF. The CDR3 DNA reads as TGCAGTGCTAGAGATTCTTGGGGACAAGATTACGAGCAGTACTTC.

This clonotype has ten or more counts. The V gene is TRBV7-2, the J gene TRBJ2-7; the match to TRBD2 covers 7 bases. Per the germline V gene, CDR1 is SGHTA and CDR2 is FQGNSA. V shed 5 bases and J 0 bases; nucleotides not matched to a gene: 10. This CDR3 comprises 16 residues. The CDR3 here is CASSLWDYPDSYEQYF. CDR3 DNA sequence: TGTGCCAGCAGCCTCTGGGACTACCCTGACTCCTACGAGCAGTACTTC. Full variable domain (missing parts from reference TRBV7-2 and TRBJ2-7): GAGVSQSPSNKVTEKGKDVELRCDPISGHTALYWYRQSLGQGLEFLIYFQGNSAPDKSGLPSDRFSAERTGGSVSTLTIQRTQQEDSAVYLCASSLWDYPDSYEQYFGPGTRLTVT.

This sequence joins TRBV30 and TRBJ2-2; D is possibly TRBD2 (7 bases). CDR1 is GTSNPN, CDR2 SVGIG, per germline (reference sequence). The CDR3 contains 14 residues. Trimming removed 8 bases from V and 2 bases from J, with 15 bases in between. CDR3 DNA sequence: TGTGCCAGGGGGGGGACACTCAACACCGGGGAGCTGTTTTTT. Translation gives CARGGTLNTGELFF.

The chain uses TRBV30 and TRBJ2-3, with 11 bases lining up with TRBD2. J was trimmed by 4 bases and V by 4 bases; bases with no gene match: 7. This CDR3 region has 15 residues. CDR1 and CDR2 (germline): GTSNPN, SVGIG (reference sequence). The CDR3 region is CAWTIAGGTADTQYF. CDR3 nucleotide sequence: TGTGCCTGGACAATAGCGGGAGGGACAGCAGATACGCAGTATTTT.

The V call is TRBV5-1, the J call TRBJ2-1; possible D gene TRBD2, 5 bases. This CDR3 is 15 amino acids long. Trimming stripped 2 bases from V and 4 bases from J, with 13 bases between. Germline V CDR1 and CDR2: SGHRS, YFSETQ. The CDR3 reads CASSFPGTMYNEQFF. CDR3 nucleotide sequence: TGCGCCAGCAGCTTCCCGGGAACCATGTACAATGAGCAGTTCTTC.

This clonotype was seen only a few times. The gene calls are TRBV28 and TRBJ2-3; 9 nucleotides align to TRBD2. CDR1 and CDR2 from the germline V gene are MDHEN and SYDVKM. Losses at the gene ends were 4 bases for V and 4 bases for J; bases not matched to a gene: 6. CDR3 length: 15 amino acids. In DNA, the CDR3 is TGTGCCAGCAGTTCGGAAGGACTAGCGCCAGATACGCAGTATTTT. Protein sequence: CASSSEGLAPDTQYF.

This clonotype was seen more than once but under ten times. This chain links TRBV2 with TRBJ2-7; no definite D call. The CDR3 is made up of 12 amino acids. CDR1 is SNHLY and CDR2 is FYNNEI in the germline V gene. V lost 7 bases and J 0 bases, leaving 7 bases between the germline ends. The CDR3 region has the DNA TGTGCCAGCAAATTTCACTCCTACGAGCAGTACTTC. It specifies CASKFHSYEQYF.

This chain uses TRBV6-2 or TRBV6-3 with TRBJ2-6; D is undetermined. The length of the CDR3 is 15 residues. V lost 5 bases, J lost 2 bases, and 10 bases lay in between. From germline, CDR1 is MNHEY and CDR2 SVGEGT. The CDR3 DNA follows: TGTGCCAGCAGTCCCAGCCCCACTGGGGCCAACGTCCTGACTTTC. Protein product: CASSPSPTGANVLTF.

There are many counts of this clonotype. The chain joins TRBV12-3 or TRBV12-4 to TRBJ2-3; D is uncertain. V was cut by 4 bases and J by 0 bases, with 8 bases left in between. CDR3 length: 14 amino acids. CDR3 residues: CASSWDWSTDTQYF. The CDR3, as DNA: TGTGCCAGCAGTTGGGATTGGAGCACAGATACGCAGTATTTT.

The sample holds a few counts of this clonotype. The genes are TRBV24-1 and TRBJ2-1, with 7 nucleotides matching TRBD1. Germline V gives CDR1 KGHDR, CDR2 SFDVKD. V shed 7 bases, J shed 2 bases, and the junction held 7 bases outside the gene matches. The CDR3 length is 15 residues. The chain's CDR3 is CATRSAGGPYNEQFF. In DNA form, the CDR3 reads TGTGCCACCAGGTCGGCAGGGGGTCCCTACAATGAGCAGTTCTTC.

V is TRBV11-2 and J is TRBJ2-7, with D perhaps being TRBD1 or TRBD2 (6 bases each). V was shortened by 3 bases and J by 6 bases, with 18 bases between the two germline ends. CDR1 is SGHAT and CDR2 is FQNNGV in the germline V gene. CDR3 length: 15 residues. The CDR3 sequence is CASSFTPVEGVEQYF. As DNA, the CDR3 is TGTGCCAGCAGCTTTACCCCCGTGGAGGGGGTCGAGCAGTACTTC.

This chain's CDR3 is CSVRQGGEKLFF. The DNA of the CDR3 is TGCAGCGTTAGGCAGGGTGGTGAAAAACTGTTTTTT. The rearrangement joins TRBV29-1 to TRBJ1-4; maybe TRBD1 (5 bases). CDR1 SQVTM and CDR2 ANQGSEA come from the germline V gene. This CDR3 has 12 amino acids. V was shortened by 5 bases and J by 7 bases, with 11 bases between the two germline ends. Drawing the rest from reference TRBV29-1 and TRBJ1-4, the complete variable domain is SAVISQKPSRDICQRGTSLTIQCQVDSQVTMMFWYRQQPGQSLTLIATANQGSEATYESGFVIDKFPISRPNLTFSTLTVSNMSPEDSSIYLCSVRQGGEKLFFGSGTQLSVL.

The chain carries TRBV4-1 and TRBJ2-3; D uncertain. The CDR3 runs to 15 residues. Trimming shortened V by 0 bases and J by 7 bases, and 14 bases separated the two germline ends. Germline V gene data show CDR1 as MGHRA and CDR2 as YSYEKL. As DNA, the CDR3 is TGCGCCAGCAGCCAAGATTCGGGCCTAGGGTATACGCAGTATTTT. Translation: CASSQDSGLGYTQYF.

The chain joins TRBV24-1 to TRBJ1-2; tentative D call: TRBD1 (6 bases). The CDR3 length is 13 residues. The germline V gene has CDR1 KGHDR and CDR2 SFDVKD. Trimming removed 3 bases from V and 8 bases from J, with 12 bases in between. CDR3 nucleotides: TGTGCCACCAGTGATCCGCAGGGGCGAGGCTACACCTTC. As protein: CATSDPQGRGYTF.

This clonotype came up a few times. The chain couples TRBV4-1 to TRBJ2-1; D is perhaps TRBD1 (6 bases). The V and J ends lost 1 base and 5 bases respectively, with 12 bases between them. Germline V lookup: CDR1 MGHRA, CDR2 YSYEKL. The CDR3 length is 15 residues. The DNA of the CDR3 is TGCGCCAGCAGCCAAGGCGGGCAGGGGCACAATGAGCAGTTCTTC. Translated, it gives CASSQGGQGHNEQFF.

This clonotype was recorded at least ten times. The chain has TRBV6-1 and TRBJ2-3; TRBD2 matches 11 bases. The CDR3 has 14 residues. With 6 bases clipped from V and 6 bases from J, the junction kept 5 bases outside the gene matches. The germline gives CDR1 MNHNS, CDR2 SASEGT. The CDR3 coding sequence is TGTGCCAGCAGGTTAGCGGGAGGGCCGGATACGCAGTATTTT. Translated: CASRLAGGPDTQYF.

The rearrangement links TRBV28 to TRBJ2-5; D could derive from TRBD1 or TRBD2 (5 bases each). The germline V gene has CDR1 MDHEN and CDR2 SYDVKM. CDR3 length equals 14 residues. Trimming pared 7 bases from V and 2 bases from J, leaving 14 bases between. The CDR3 DNA reads as TGTGCCAGCAACCCAACATGGGGGCAAGAGACCCAGTACTTC. Encoded protein: CASNPTWGQETQYF.

The V gene is TRBV7-8, the J gene TRBJ1-4; perhaps TRBD1 as D (6 bases). Deletions cut 4 bases from V and 4 bases from J, with 16 bases between. The CDR3 extends over 16 amino acids. CDR1 is SGHVS and CDR2 is FQNEAQ in the germline V gene. The CDR3 nucleotides are TGTGCCAGCAGCTCAATAGGGGGGGGTTTTAATGAAAAACTGTTTTTT. Amino acid sequence: CASSSIGGGFNEKLFF. The entire variable domain, with the rest obtained from reference TRBV7-8 and TRBJ1-4, is as follows: GAGVSQSPRYKVAKRGQDVALRCDPISGHVSLFWYQQALGQGPEFLTYFQNEAQLDKSGLPSDRFFAERPEGSVSTLKIQRTQQEDSAVYLCASSSIGGGFNEKLFFGSGTQLSVL.